A selection of T cell receptor beta chains follows, all from one sample in a study of blood T cell repertoires in COVID-19. TCRdb's copy holds only in-frame clones and misses some; the assay was immunoSEQ multiplex PCR. Among about 180,000 clones, approximately 86% were seen once, and the ten largest hold approximately 10%. The source material was peripheral blood. Source of these receptors: a woman older than 75 with active or convalescent COVID-19. The CDR3 runs from the conserved cysteine through the conserved F or W. A D gene is named only where the DNA matches it firmly. Not every row has a clone size; where given, it reads once, few, many or a size class.

TRBV21-1,once,.,TRBJ2-7,CASSKESTTTSGSLYEQYF,TGTGCCAGCAGCAAAGAAAGCACAACGACTAGCGGGAGTCTTTACGAGCAGTACTTC
TRBV28,.,TRBD2,TRBJ2-7,CASSLRSPWREYSYEQYF,TGTGCCAGCAGTTTAAGGTCCCCATGGCGGGAGTACTCGTACGAGCAGTACTTC
TRBV23-1,.,.,TRBJ1-5,CASGPSEAGGLSNQPQHF,TGCGCCAGCGGACCCTCCGAGGCGGGGGGTTTGAGTAATCAGCCCCAGCATTTT
TRBV7-3,.,TRBD2,TRBJ2-1,CASSLAGVSNEQFF,TGTGCCAGCAGCTTAGCGGGAGTTTCCAATGAGCAGTTCTTC
TRBV6-5,.,.,TRBJ2-1,CASSYGGPYNEQFF,TGTGCCAGCAGTTATGGCGGGCCCTACAATGAGCAGTTCTTC
TRBV5-5,.,.,TRBJ2-7,CASSLQPGQTYEQYF,TGTGCCAGCAGCTTGCAGCCTGGGCAGACCTACGAGCAGTACTTC
TRBV9,.,TRBD2,TRBJ2-2,CASSVEVRLAANTGELFF,TGTGCCAGCAGCGTAGAAGTTCGGCTAGCGGCCAACACCGGGGAGCTGTTTTTT
TRBV19,.,.,TRBJ1-5,CASTNGFGVSNQPQHF,TGTGCCAGTACCAATGGGTTCGGGGTGAGCAATCAGCCCCAGCATTTT
TRBV5-1,once,TRBD1,TRBJ2-5,CASSVGQGGETQYF,TGCGCCAGCAGCGTAGGACAGGGAGGCGAGACCCAGTACTTC
TRBV5-8,.,.,TRBJ2-7,CASSLPGEGSYEQYF,TGTGCCAGCAGCTTGCCAGGGGAAGGTTCCTACGAGCAGTACTTC
TRBV5-6,few,.,TRBJ2-3,CASSFQGTQYF,TGTGCCAGCAGCTTCCAGGGGACGCAGTATTTT
TRBV3-1/TRBV3-2,.,TRBD2,TRBJ2-7,CASSPTGTSFYEQYF,TGTGCCAGCAGCCCTACCGGGACTAGCTTCTACGAGCAGTACTTC
TRBV2,.,TRBD2,TRBJ2-1,CASSDSLAGNPSSYNEQFF,TGTGCCAGCAGTGATAGCCTAGCGGGGAACCCGAGCTCCTACAATGAGCAGTTCTTC
TRBV9,.,TRBD2,TRBJ2-5,CASSPTPGLAGGGETQYF,TGTGCCAGCAGTCCAACACCGGGACTAGCGGGAGGAGGAGAGACCCAGTACTTC
TRBV5-8,.,.,TRBJ2-1,CASSLVLSGDLRDEQFF,TGTGCCAGCAGCTTGGTGTTATCGGGAGACCTCAGGGATGAGCAGTTCTTC
TRBV28,.,.,TRBJ1-3,CASIPPISSGNTIYF,TGTGCCAGCATCCCCCCCATTTCCTCTGGAAACACCATATATTTT
TRBV11-3,.,TRBD2,TRBJ2-7,CASSTMGLAGVGPRYEQYF,TGTGCCAGCAGCACCATGGGACTAGCGGGAGTTGGGCCCCGCTACGAGCAGTACTTC